The entry that follows covers one TCR beta chain sequence. Its target is unknown. Repertoires were generated with immunoSEQ multiplex PCR, while TCRdb's copy carries only in-frame clones and drops some. The repertoire includes tens of thousands of clones, roughly nine tenths of them detected once, and 4.5% to 5.5% sits in the top ten. The data originate from a study of OX40 agonist ivuxolimab in advanced cancers. Trimming shortened V by 4 bases and J by 5 bases, and 10 bases separated the two germline ends. The CDR3 consists of 12 residues. Looked up from germline, CDR1 is SGHRS and CDR2 is YFSETQ. Sampling times: baseline, cycle 4 day 1, cycle 7 day 1. General study results and limits: Fewer expanded clones were found on average in CD4+ than in CD8+ T cells.

This TCR was recovered from an adult with an advanced solid tumor such as melanoma, head and neck, liver or kidney cancer. The specimen comprised CD4+ or CD8+ T cells sorted from blood, sampled in a trial of the OX40 agonist ivuxolimab. This chain joins TRBV5-1 and TRBJ2-7; the D gene could be TRBD1 or TRBD2 (5 bases each). CDR3 nucleotides: TGCGCCAGCAGCGGGGGAGATGACGAGCAGTACTTC. This encodes CASSGGDDEQYF.